These T cell receptor beta chains were read from a single sample in a study of T cells in Graves' hyperthyroidism and ophthalmopathy. TCRdb processed the multiplex PCR reads anew with MiXCR; each CDR3 protein has one entry. The sample lists about 46,000 distinct CDR3 sequences; approximately 49% were seen once. The material sequenced was peripheral blood or thyroid tissue (not recorded which). These receptors came from a woman between 50 and 59 years old with Graves' hyperthyroidism. The conserved cysteine and the conserved F or W are not part of the CDR3 here.

j_call v_call cdr3_aa
TRBJ2-5 TRBV20-1 SAREIQMRETQY
TRBJ2-5 TRBV7-3 AGSLGGVKTQY
TRBJ2-2 TRBV5-1 ASSSPGLAGSGELF
TRBJ2-7 TRBV9 ASSVGASVTYEQY
TRBJ2-5 TRBV7-8 ASSSLAGGETQY
TRBJ2-7 TRBV9 ASSVVVYEQY
TRBJ1-1 TRBV7-8 ASSAGGQGYTEAF
TRBJ2-5 TRBV28 ASSLSRGEETQY
TRBJ2-6 TRBV7-2 ASSPAGTGVLT
TRBJ1-1 TRBV11-2 ASSQDWRNTEAF
TRBJ1-5 TRBV2 ASSDVSGGYSNQPQH
TRBJ2-2 TRBV24-1 ATSPNTGELF
TRBJ1-1 TRBV29-1 SAGQGARVNTEAF
TRBJ2-5 TRBV20-1 SAKRAGGRGGSEETQY
TRBJ2-2 TRBV24-1 ATWDGELF
TRBJ2-7 TRBV7-3 ASSPGQGDEQY
TRBJ1-6 TRBV10-3 AISARGDRSSYNSPLH
TRBJ2-5 TRBV15 ATSIPRRSGTQY
TRBJ1-1 TRBV5-1 ASSLAPGLLNTEAV
TRBJ2-7 TRBV12-3/TRBV12-4 ASSPGDEQY
TRBJ2-5 TRBV30 AWSVIPETQH
TRBJ2-5 TRBV5-4 ATRATPLSQETQY
TRBJ2-2 TRBV6-2/TRBV6-3 ASSNGPGELF
TRBJ2-3 TRBV11-2 ASSLPGYGQLQY
TRBJ2-3 TRBV4-1 ASSQALAGVDTQY
TRBJ2-5 TRBV20-1 SAIAGTSGRETQY
TRBJ2-3 TRBV2 ASSGGGRVTDTQY
TRBJ2-7 TRBV10-3 AICKREGDEQY
TRBJ1-5 TRBV28 ASSLFGQGASQPQH
TRBJ1-5 TRBV10-3 AIRAAYGRAGNQPQH
TRBJ2-7 TRBV7-9 ASSLYICSAIDRGVLGYEQY
TRBJ1-6 TRBV10-3 AIRRTGRPTSSYNSPLH
TRBJ2-2 TRBV6-5 ASSYAGGNTGELF
TRBJ2-5 TRBV29-1 SVGGWETQY
TRBJ2-7 TRBV20-1 SARDRDRGREQY
TRBJ1-1 TRBV2 ASQGGRPEAF
TRBJ2-6 TRBV9 ASSVTGGTGANVLT
TRBJ2-7 TRBV7-2 ASSLGFGFDYEQY
TRBJ1-3 TRBV7-9 ASSLSGRRVGNTIY
TRBJ1-2 TRBV30 ACLHGSNYGYT
TRBJ2-7 TRBV7-9 ASSQDWRNYEQY
TRBJ2-5 TRBV29-1 SVRQGDRETQY
TRBJ2-2 TRBV5-1 ASKGRGQGSGELF
TRBJ2-7 TRBV29-1 SVGQGREQY
TRBJ2-2 TRBV5-1 ASSLLRGANTGELF
TRBJ1-1 TRBV12-3/TRBV12-4 ASSPYAGTEAF